The 28 T cell receptor beta chains presented below share a single source sample, sequenced in a study of a mutant IDH1 vaccine in newly diagnosed glioma. Specified time point: week 11, during vaccination. Vaccination comprised doses that each held 300 ug of mutant IDH1 20-mer peptide, plus topical imiquimod. Using immunoSEQ multiplex PCR, the repertoire was profiled, and TCRdb retains in-frame clones only, with some absent. The sample lists 50,000 to 65,000 clones; approximately 88% were seen once. Antigens for these TCRs are unknown. Sequences were derived from PBMCs, sampled from a glioma patient whose treatment included an IDH1 peptide vaccine. The receptors originated from a woman aged 45-65 years with glioma.

This chain connects TRBV19 to TRBJ1-5, with a weak D call TRBD1 (6 bases). Germline values: CDR1 LNHDA, CDR2 SQIVND (reference sequence). The length of the CDR3 is 15 residues. V shed 0 bases and J shed 3 bases, with 9 bases lying between them. Here the CDR3 reads CASSIEGQYNQPQHF. The CDR3 region has the DNA TGTGCCAGTAGTATAGAAGGACAGTACAATCAGCCCCAGCATTTT.

The rearrangement links TRBV11-3 to TRBJ1-1, with TRBD1 identical over 12 bases. From germline, CDR1 is SGHNT and CDR2 YENEEA. The CDR3 length is 12 residues. V was clipped by 6 bases and J by 11 bases; unmatched bases: 4. The CDR3 DNA reads TGTGCCAGCAGGGGACAGGGGGCTCGGGCTTTCTTT. This codes for CASRGQGARAFF.

The chain combines TRBV6-5 with TRBJ1-5; TRBD1 might be the D (5 bases). CDR1 and CDR2 from the germline V gene are MNHEY and SVGAGI. The V gene lost 8 bases and the J gene lost 1 base, with 9 bases spanning the gap. This CDR3 has 13 amino acids. CDR3 region: CASRRASNQPQHF. As DNA, the CDR3 is TGTGCCAGCCGCAGGGCGAGCAATCAGCCCCAGCATTTT.

The J gene is TRBJ2-7, the V gene TRBV9; D is perhaps TRBD1 (6 bases). V was clipped by 0 bases and J by 3 bases, with 13 bases between them. The CDR3 extends over 15 amino acids. Germline assignment: CDR1 SGDLS and CDR2 YYNGEE. CDR3 sequence (DNA): TGTGCCAGCAGCGTAGCTGGGGACACCGGCTACGAGCAGTACTTC. Its translation is CASSVAGDTGYEQYF. Supplemented by reference TRBV9 and TRBJ2-7, the full variable domain reads DSGVTQTPKHLITATGQRVTLRCSPRSGDLSVYWYQQSLDQGLQFLIQYYNGEERAKGNILERFSAQQFPDLHSELNLSSLELGDSALYFCASSVAGDTGYEQYFGPGTRLTVT.

The V and J genes are TRBV4-3 and TRBJ2-6, with a possible D match to TRBD2 (6 bases). Trimming took 0 bases from V and 1 from J, leaving 16 bases between them. This CDR3 comprises 19 residues. Germline CDR1 is LGHNA and CDR2 is YSLEER. The CDR3 DNA reads TGCGCCAGCAGCCAAGAAAGCGGGCCATCCTGGTCTGGGGCCAACGTCCTGACTTTC. This sequence encodes CASSQESGPSWSGANVLTF.

The rearrangement joins TRBV5-1 to TRBJ2-1; 7 bases line up with TRBD2. Trimming cost V 3 bases and J 1 base; bases outside gene matches: 4. CDR1 and CDR2 from the germline V gene are SGHRS and YFSETQ. This CDR3 region has 15 residues. The CDR3 region is CASSSSGGSYNEQFF. The CDR3 DNA sequence: TGCGCCAGCAGCTCTAGCGGAGGATCCTACAATGAGCAGTTCTTC.

This sequence joins TRBV18 and TRBJ1-1, with 7 bases lining up with TRBD1. Trimming cost V 1 base and J 4 bases; bases outside gene matches: 3. From germline, CDR1 is KGHSH and CDR2 LQKENI. The CDR3 is 14 amino acids. In DNA form, the CDR3 reads TGTGCCAGCTCACCACAGGGGGCTGGCACTGAAGCTTTCTTT. This sequence encodes CASSPQGAGTEAFF.

V is TRBV7-9 and J is TRBJ1-2; the match to TRBD1 covers 8 bases. The germline V gene has CDR1 SEHNR and CDR2 FQNEAQ (reference sequence). The V and J ends lost 2 bases and 1 base, in that order; junction bases with no gene match: 6. This CDR3 is 16 amino acids long. Here the CDR3 DNA reads TGTGCCAGCAGCTTAAGTTACAGGGGGGATAACTATGGCTACACCTTC. It specifies CASSLSYRGDNYGYTF.

The chain recombines TRBV2 with TRBJ2-3; D possibly corresponds to TRBD1 (5 bases). CDR1 and CDR2 from the germline V gene are SNHLY and FYNNEI. This CDR3 has 14 residues. The germline V and J ends were trimmed by 4 bases and 5 bases, with 13 bases remaining between them. The DNA for the CDR3 is TGTGCCAGCAGTGTTGGTCAGGGTGGAGATACGCAGTATTTT. This sequence encodes CASSVGQGGDTQYF.

The V and J genes are TRBV10-3 and TRBJ1-4, with 10 bases lining up with TRBD1. V lost 0 bases to trimming and J lost 6 bases; unmatched junction nucleotides: 1. CDR1 is ENHRY, CDR2 SYGVKD, per germline. CDR3 size: 15 residues. The CDR3 loop reads CAISESGTGDEKLFF. The CDR3 DNA reads TGTGCCATCAGTGAGTCCGGGACAGGGGATGAAAAACTGTTTTTT.

This chain uses TRBV6-4 with TRBJ1-1, with TRBD1 as a possible D gene (5 bases). Germline V lookup: CDR1 MRHNA, CDR2 SNTAGT. CDR3 length: 16 residues. V was shortened by 0 bases and J by 5 bases, with 16 bases between the two germline ends. CDR3 loop: CASSDSTGTVLTEAFF. The CDR3 bases are TGTGCCAGCAGTGACTCGACTGGGACGGTATTGACTGAAGCTTTCTTT.

The chain carries TRBV7-9 and TRBJ1-1, with TRBD1 matching over 7 bases. The CDR3 extends over 13 amino acids. Per germline, CDR1 SEHNR and CDR2 FQNEAQ (reference sequence). V was clipped by 8 bases and J by 3 bases; unmatched bases: 6. The CDR3 reads CASARQGDTEAFF. As DNA, the CDR3 is TGTGCCAGCGCAAGACAGGGTGACACTGAAGCTTTCTTT.

In nucleotides, the CDR3 is TGTGCCAGCAGCTTGGTCGGAGAAGTCTCTGGGGCCAACGTCCTGACTTTC. Translation gives CASSLVGEVSGANVLTF. This chain joins TRBV7-6 and TRBJ2-6, with D unclear. CDR3 length equals 17 residues. Trimming left V 3 bases short and J 0 bases short, with 12 bases between. The V gene's germline CDR1 is SGHVS and CDR2 FNYEAQ.

The chain joins TRBV7-2 to TRBJ1-1; possibly TRBD1 for D (5 bases). The CDR3 spans 16 residues. The germline V gene encodes CDR1 SGHTA and CDR2 FQGNSA. Deletions cut 8 bases from V and 1 base from J, with 20 bases between. CDR3 sequence: CASEGEEVGRNTEAFF. As DNA, the CDR3 is TGTGCCAGCGAGGGAGAGGAAGTGGGGCGGAACACTGAAGCTTTCTTT.

V usage is TRBV7-2 and J usage is TRBJ1-5; no clear D gene. CDR3 length: 13 amino acids. Germline CDR1 is SGHTA and CDR2 is FQGNSA. The V end was cut by 5 bases, the J end by 5 bases, with 10 bases between. In nucleotides, the CDR3 is TGTGCCAGCAGCGCCTCTGTATATCAGCCCCAGCATTTT. Its translation is CASSASVYQPQHF.

The J gene is TRBJ2-7, the V gene TRBV6-1; D might be TRBD1 (6 bases). Per the germline V gene, CDR1 is MNHNS and CDR2 is SASEGT. V gave up 4 bases and J gave up 5 bases, with 27 bases separating them. The CDR3 is 18 amino acids. In DNA form, the CDR3 reads TGTGCCAGCAGTGGAGTCTCCTACACCGGGACACGGAAGGACGAGCAGTACTTC. Amino acid sequence: CASSGVSYTGTRKDEQYF.

The chain couples TRBV2 to TRBJ1-1; D is possibly TRBD1 (6 bases). V was shortened by 6 bases and J by 4 bases, with 15 bases between the two germline ends. The germline V gene encodes CDR1 SNHLY and CDR2 FYNNEI. The CDR3 is 14 residues long. The CDR3 loop is CASRLKQGGTEAFF. The CDR3, as DNA: TGTGCCAGCAGATTAAAACAGGGCGGCACTGAAGCTTTCTTT.

V is TRBV5-6 and J is TRBJ1-6; D remains unclear. In germline, CDR1 is SGHDT, CDR2 YYEEEE. V was trimmed by 2 bases and J by 7 bases, leaving 7 bases between them. There are 13 residues in the CDR3. CDR3 sequence (DNA): TGTGCCAGCAGCTTAAAACTCAATTCACCCCTCCACTTT. This translates into CASSLKLNSPLHF.

This chain joins TRBV7-9 and TRBJ1-5, with 7 bases that match TRBD1. The CDR3 is 15 amino acids. Per germline, CDR1 SEHNR and CDR2 FQNEAQ (reference sequence). J gave up 7 bases and V 6 bases, and 12 bases lay outside the gene matches. This chain's CDR3 is CASSSDRVYGQPQHF. The CDR3, as DNA: TGTGCCAGCAGTTCCGACAGGGTTTATGGGCAGCCCCAGCATTTT.

The chain carries TRBV5-1 and TRBJ2-7; D might be TRBD1 (5 bases). This CDR3 comprises 14 residues. The V end lost 4 bases, the J end lost 3 bases, and 14 bases lay between the germline ends. In germline, CDR1 is SGHRS, CDR2 YFSETQ. The CDR3 DNA reads as TGCGCCAGCAGCCGCGGACAAGACGGCTACGAGCAGTACTTC. Its translation is CASSRGQDGYEQYF.

J is TRBJ2-7 and V is TRBV4-1, with 7 bases matching TRBD1. The V segment lost 1 base and the J segment 8 bases; nucleotides outside the gene matches: 8. The CDR3 is 14 residues long. Germline V CDR1 and CDR2: MGHRA, YSYEKL. CDR3 sequence reads: CASSQGTGASQQYF. CDR3 nucleotides: TGCGCCAGCAGCCAAGGTACAGGGGCCAGCCAGCAGTACTTC.

This sequence joins TRBV9 and TRBJ1-3; D remains ambiguous. V shed 7 bases and J shed 4 bases, with 3 bases lying between them. The CDR3 contains 10 residues. CDR1 SGDLS and CDR2 YYNGEE come from the germline V gene. This CDR3 reads CASGGNTIYF. The CDR3 bases are TGTGCCAGCGGGGGAAACACCATATATTTT.

The J gene is TRBJ2-5, the V gene TRBV9, with D maybe TRBD2 (6 bases). The CDR3 consists of 14 residues. V shed 0 bases and J shed 1 base, with 7 bases lying between them. The germline V gene encodes CDR1 SGDLS and CDR2 YYNGEE. The CDR3 here is CASSVVGGQETQYF. The CDR3 DNA sequence: TGTGCCAGCAGCGTAGTCGGGGGCCAAGAGACCCAGTACTTC.

The rearrangement uses TRBV6-1 and TRBJ1-2; D is ambiguous. V lost 8 bases and J 4 bases, leaving 5 bases between the germline ends. The CDR3 length is 10 residues. Germline V gene data show CDR1 as MNHNS and CDR2 as SASEGT. CDR3 sequence reads: CASLSYGYTF. The CDR3 DNA reads as TGTGCCAGCTTGTCCTATGGCTACACCTTC.

A single count supports this clone. The V call is TRBV4-2, the J call TRBJ2-5; tentatively, D is TRBD2 (7 bases). With 0 bases removed from V and 4 bases from J, the gap between germline ends came to 12 bases. From germline, CDR1 is LGHNA and CDR2 YNFKEQ. CDR3 length: 15 residues. This CDR3 is CASSQDWGGRETQYF. The CDR3 bases are TGTGCCAGCAGCCAAGATTGGGGGGGCCGAGAGACCCAGTACTTC.

This chain links TRBV9 with TRBJ1-2; D is unresolved. Trimming took off 4 bases at V and 5 bases at J, with 6 bases between the two ends. Germline assignment: CDR1 SGDLS and CDR2 YYNGEE. The length of the CDR3 is 11 residues. This CDR3 is CASSSQYGYTF. The CDR3 DNA reads as TGTGCCAGCAGCTCACAGTATGGCTACACCTTC. Together with reference TRBV9 and TRBJ1-2, the CDR3 gives the full variable domain: DSGVTQTPKHLITATGQRVTLRCSPRSGDLSVYWYQQSLDQGLQFLIQYYNGEERAKGNILERFSAQQFPDLHSELNLSSLELGDSALYFCASSSQYGYTFGSGTRLTVV.

The CDR3 loop reads CASSYSMQGSEQYF. As DNA, the CDR3 is TGTGCCAGCAGTTACTCGATGCAGGGTAGCGAGCAGTACTTC. V and J are TRBV6-5 and TRBJ2-7, with D possibly being TRBD1 (5 bases). Germline V CDR1 and CDR2: MNHEY, SVGAGI. V was trimmed by 0 bases and J by 6 bases, leaving 12 bases between them. The CDR3 loop spans 14 amino acids.

This chain uses TRBV11-2 with TRBJ1-1, with no clear D. CDR1 is SGHAT and CDR2 is FQNNGV in the germline V gene. Trimming shortened V by 2 bases and J by 6 bases, and 10 bases separated the two germline ends. The CDR3 is 13 residues long. In nucleotides, the CDR3 is TGTGCCAGCAGCTTAAGACGGAGCGCTGAAGCTTTCTTT. This codes for CASSLRRSAEAFF.